This is a list of T cell receptor beta chains from one sample in a study of CD8 T cells in ankylosing spondylitis. One entry per CDR3 protein, called by TCRdb with MiXCR from the 5' RACE reads. Here the sample spans about 450,000 distinct CDR3 sequences, around 26% being singletons. Sequencing was carried out using blood, either unsorted or a sorted T cell fraction (not recorded which). These receptors were collected from a male donor with ankylosing spondylitis. Both conserved end residues are part of each CDR3. A D gene is named only where the DNA matches it firmly. Part of the rows lack a size; the others show once, few, many or a class for expanded clones.

cdr3_aa	cdr3_nt	d_call	clone_size	j_call	v_call
CASSYQTPNTEAFF	TGTGCCAGCAGCTACCAGACACCGAACACTGAAGCTTTCTTT	.	few	TRBJ1-1	TRBV7-2
CSGVLAGGAGAKNIQYF	TGCAGTGGAGTACTAGCGGGAGGGGCTGGAGCCAAAAACATTCAGTACTTC	TRBD2	few	TRBJ2-4	TRBV20-1
CASSQDVRLQPQHF	TGTGCCAGCAGCCAAGATGTTCGGTTGCAGCCCCAGCATTTT	.	few	TRBJ1-5	TRBV3-1
CREMIRTATYEQYF	TGCAGGGAGATGATCCGAACTGCCACCTACGAGCAGTACTTC	.	few	TRBJ2-7	TRBV20-1
CASSRLGDTQYF	TGTGCCAGCAGTCGACTCGGAGATACGCAGTATTTT	.	.	TRBJ2-3	TRBV11-2
CASNRGGANYGYTF	TGTGCCAGCAATAGGGGGGGGGCTAACTATGGCTACACCTTC	.	many	TRBJ1-2	TRBV7-2
CASGHSWGRTDTQYF	TGTGCCAGCGGGCATTCTTGGGGAAGGACAGATACGCAGTATTTT	.	.	TRBJ2-3	TRBV12-3/TRBV12-4
CSARVALAGGNNEQFF	TGCAGTGCTAGAGTCGCACTAGCGGGAGGGAACAATGAGCAGTTCTTC	TRBD2	.	TRBJ2-1	TRBV20-1
CSARDPGGTDTQYF	TGCAGTGCTAGAGATCCAGGGGGCACAGATACGCAGTATTTT	.	few	TRBJ2-3	TRBV20-1
CASSQDSNKRQFF	TGTGCCAGCAGCCAAGATTCGAATAAAAGGCAGTTCTTC	.	.	TRBJ2-1	TRBV4-2
CASAALHSSTDTQYF	TGCGCCAGCGCCGCGCTTCACTCTAGCACAGATACGCAGTATTTT	.	many	TRBJ2-3	TRBV5-1
CASSLDGARNEKLFF	TGTGCCAGCAGCTTGGATGGGGCCCGAAATGAAAAACTGTTTTTT	.	.	TRBJ1-4	TRBV5-4
CASSFLLHEIYIPQETQYF	TGTGCCAGCAGTTTCCTCTTACATGAGATTTATATTCCACAAGAGACCCAGTACTTC	.	.	TRBJ2-5	TRBV12-3/TRBV12-4
CASSPLGQNGYTF	TGCGCCAGCAGCCCCCTAGGACAAAATGGCTACACCTTC	.	few	TRBJ1-2	TRBV5-1
CASSLDQEDTQYF	TGTGCCAGCAGTTTAGACCAGGAGGATACGCAGTATTTT	.	few	TRBJ2-3	TRBV12-3/TRBV12-4
CSVHTGLGAYGYTF	TGCAGCGTTCACACCGGTCTCGGAGCCTATGGCTACACCTTC	.	.	TRBJ1-2	TRBV29-1
CSARSAGGGEKLFF	TGCAGTGCTAGATCCGCAGGGGGCGGTGAAAAACTGTTTTTT	TRBD1	.	TRBJ1-4	TRBV20-1
CASSTTGFYNEQFF	TGTGCCAGCAGCACTACGGGGTTTTACAATGAGCAGTTCTTC	.	.	TRBJ2-1	TRBV7-2
CASSLGGVSTDTQYF	TGCGCCAGCAGCTTGGGCGGGGTTAGCACAGATACGCAGTATTTT	.	.	TRBJ2-3	TRBV5-1
CASSFQGAQGGELFF	TGCGCCAGCAGCTTTCAGGGGGCGCAAGGCGGGGAGCTGTTTTTT	TRBD1	.	TRBJ2-2	TRBV5-1
CASSYRAGGQPQHF	TGTGCCAGCAGCTACAGGGCTGGAGGTCAGCCCCAGCATTTT	.	.	TRBJ1-5	TRBV12-3/TRBV12-4
CATSRAGGWDNEQFF	TGTGCCACCAGCAGAGCGGGCGGGTGGGACAATGAGCAGTTCTTC	.	many	TRBJ2-1	TRBV15
CASSSDINQPQHF	TGCGCCAGCAGCTCGGACATCAATCAGCCCCAGCATTTT	.	few	TRBJ1-5	TRBV5-1
CASSWTPGSYEQYF	TGTGCCAGCAGTTGGACACCGGGGTCCTACGAGCAGTACTTC	.	.	TRBJ2-7	TRBV2
CAISEGSGSYEQYF	TGTGCCATCAGTGAGGGTAGCGGATCCTACGAGCAGTACTTC	.	many	TRBJ2-7	TRBV10-3
CSVLSGSPGTDTQYF	TGCAGCGTCCTCTCAGGCTCCCCTGGCACAGATACGCAGTATTTT	.	.	TRBJ2-3	TRBV29-1
CASSPRQGARMGTEAFF	TGTGCCAGCAGCCCCCGACAGGGGGCTAGGATGGGCACTGAAGCTTTCTTT	TRBD1	.	TRBJ1-1	TRBV7-9
CATSKPGQSETQYF	TGTGCCACCAGCAAACCGGGACAGTCAGAGACCCAGTACTTC	TRBD1	.	TRBJ2-5	TRBV15
CSARFTSGSGGDTQYF	TGCAGTGCTAGATTCACTAGCGGGAGTGGTGGCGATACGCAGTATTTT	TRBD2	.	TRBJ2-3	TRBV20-1
CASSLGTQPYNEQFF	TGCGCCAGCAGCTTGGGGACTCAACCCTACAATGAGCAGTTCTTC	.	.	TRBJ2-1	TRBV5-1
CASSLSGSAGNTIYF	TGTGCCAGCAGTTTATCGGGGTCGGCTGGAAACACCATATATTTT	.	few	TRBJ1-3	TRBV12-3/TRBV12-4
CASSHSGLAGEETQYF	TGTGCCAGCAGCCACTCGGGACTAGCGGGAGAAGAGACCCAGTACTTC	TRBD2	.	TRBJ2-5	TRBV4-2
CASSLEQPSNYGYTF	TGTGCCAGCAGTTTGGAACAGCCCTCTAACTATGGCTACACCTTC	.	few	TRBJ1-2	TRBV12-3/TRBV12-4
CASSLGELINSPLHF	TGTGCCAGCAGCTTGGGAGAGCTGATCAATTCACCCCTCCACTTT	.	few	TRBJ1-6	TRBV7-9
CASSQGLGPLYEQYF	TGTGCCAGCAGCCAAGGTCTAGGGCCTCTCTACGAGCAGTACTTC	.	few	TRBJ2-7	TRBV3-1
CASRPRGAGAINQPQHF	TGTGCCAGCAGACCCCGGGGGGCAGGGGCGATAAATCAGCCCCAGCATTTT	.	.	TRBJ1-5	TRBV7-2
CASSSSVRVNTEAFF	TGTGCCAGCAGCTCCTCCGTAAGGGTGAACACTGAAGCTTTCTTT	.	.	TRBJ1-1	TRBV11-2
CSARSGTSGTHSRTDTQYF	TGCAGTGCTAGATCCGGGACTAGCGGGACCCATAGCCGGACAGATACGCAGTATTTT	TRBD2	few	TRBJ2-3	TRBV20-1
CASSQGSFATNEKLFF	TGCGCCAGCAGCCAAGGATCCTTTGCAACTAATGAAAAACTGTTTTTT	.	.	TRBJ1-4	TRBV4-1
CASSPGTGWRGSPLHF	TGTGCCAGCAGCCCAGGGACAGGGTGGAGAGGGTCACCCCTCCACTTT	TRBD1	.	TRBJ1-6	TRBV5-4
CATSRDGAGELFF	TGTGCCACCAGCAGAGATGGGGCCGGGGAGCTGTTTTTT	.	few	TRBJ2-2	TRBV15
CASSLASGRAGEQFF	TGTGCCAGCAGCTTAGCTAGCGGGAGGGCCGGTGAGCAGTTCTTC	TRBD2	.	TRBJ2-1	TRBV11-3
CASRDGGRGEKLFF	TGCGCCAGCAGGGACGGGGGCAGGGGAGAAAAACTGTTTTTT	.	.	TRBJ1-4	TRBV10-2
CASTGQASYNEQFF	TGTGCCAGCACCGGACAGGCGTCCTACAATGAGCAGTTCTTC	TRBD1	.	TRBJ2-1	TRBV6-1
CASSLRDRVPEAFF	TGTGCCAGCAGCCTAAGGGACAGGGTCCCTGAAGCTTTCTTT	TRBD1	many	TRBJ1-1	TRBV5-6
CASSRDREGNQPQHF	TGTGCCAGCAGCCGGGACAGGGAGGGCAATCAGCCCCAGCATTTT	TRBD1	.	TRBJ1-5	TRBV7-9
CAISDIRGAGETQYF	TGTGCCATCAGTGACATCAGGGGGGCGGGGGAGACCCAGTACTTC	.	.	TRBJ2-5	TRBV10-3
CASSLASQETQYF	TGTGCCAGCAGCTTGGCGTCCCAAGAGACCCAGTACTTC	.	many	TRBJ2-5	TRBV5-1
CASVKQNTEAFF	TGTGCCAGCGTAAAACAAAACACTGAAGCTTTCTTT	.	.	TRBJ1-1	TRBV2
CASSPLRESGELFF	TGTGCCAGCAGCCCCCTGAGGGAGAGCGGGGAGCTGTTTTTT	.	few	TRBJ2-2	TRBV7-2
CATRSGILTDTQYF	TGTGCCACCAGGTCGGGAATCCTCACAGATACGCAGTATTTT	.	few	TRBJ2-3	TRBV24-1
CSVGTEDPSGSHTQYF	TGCAGCGTCGGGACGGAGGACCCTAGCGGGAGCCATACGCAGTATTTT	TRBD2	.	TRBJ2-3	TRBV29-1
CAASQWVGTEAFF	TGCGCCGCCTCCCAATGGGTCGGGACTGAAGCTTTCTTT	.	few	TRBJ1-1	TRBV5-1
CASSWTRAEAQYF	TGTGCCAGCAGTTGGACTCGGGCTGAGGCCCAGTACTTC	.	.	TRBJ2-5	TRBV2
CASSVSVSYEQYF	TGCGCCAGCAGCGTTAGCGTCAGCTACGAGCAGTACTTC	.	few	TRBJ2-7	TRBV5-1